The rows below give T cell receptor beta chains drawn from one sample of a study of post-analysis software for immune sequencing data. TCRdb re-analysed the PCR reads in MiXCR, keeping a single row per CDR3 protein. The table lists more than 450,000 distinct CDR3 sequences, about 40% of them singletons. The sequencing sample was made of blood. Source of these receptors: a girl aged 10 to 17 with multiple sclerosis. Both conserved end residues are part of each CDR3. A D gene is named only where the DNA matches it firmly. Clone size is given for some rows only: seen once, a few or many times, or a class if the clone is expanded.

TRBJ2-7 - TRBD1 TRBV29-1 TGCAGCGTCGGGACAGGGGCCTACGAGCAGTACTTC CSVGTGAYEQYF
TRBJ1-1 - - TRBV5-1 TGCGCCAGCAGCTTTAGACACACGGGGAACACTGAAGCTTTCTTT CASSFRHTGNTEAFF
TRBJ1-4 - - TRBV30 TGTGCCTGGAGTGCGGTCCAGGGTAATGAAAAACTGTTTTTT CAWSAVQGNEKLFF
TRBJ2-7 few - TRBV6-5 TGTGCCAGCAGCCGCTACCATCAGGGGTACGAGCAGTACTTC CASSRYHQGYEQYF
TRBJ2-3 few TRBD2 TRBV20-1 TGCAGTGCGTCGACTAGCGGGCCTTCTAGCACAGATACGCAGTATTTT CSASTSGPSSTDTQYF
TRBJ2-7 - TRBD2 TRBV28 TGTGCCAGCAGTTTCCCCAGAGCGGGAGGGGCCTACGAGCAGTACTTC CASSFPRAGGAYEQYF
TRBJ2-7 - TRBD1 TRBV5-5 TGTGCCAGCAGCCAAAGGACAGGGAAAGGGTACGAGCAGTACTTC CASSQRTGKGYEQYF
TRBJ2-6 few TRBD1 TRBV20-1 TGCAGTGCTAGACCAGGGGGCGTAGGGGCCAACGTCCTGACTTTC CSARPGGVGANVLTF
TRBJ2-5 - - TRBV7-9 TGTGCCAGCAGCTTAGCGGAGTACCAAGAGACCCAGTACTTC CASSLAEYQETQYF
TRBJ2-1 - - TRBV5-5 TGTGCCAGCAGCTTGGTCGTTAGGGTCCACGAGCAGTTCTTC CASSLVVRVHEQFF
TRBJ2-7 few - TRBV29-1 TGCAGCGTGGAATCAGCCAGCTCCTACGAGCAGTACTTC CSVESASSYEQYF
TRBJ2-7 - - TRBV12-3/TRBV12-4 TGTGCCAGCAGTTCCCAGGTAACCCCCTACGAGCAGTACTTC CASSSQVTPYEQYF
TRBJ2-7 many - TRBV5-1 TGCGCCAGCAGCTTGGCAGCAACCTACGAGCAGTACTTC CASSLAATYEQYF
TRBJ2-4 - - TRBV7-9 TGTGCCAGCAGCCCGACCGGCAGTAAAGCCAAAAACATTCAGTACTTC CASSPTGSKAKNIQYF
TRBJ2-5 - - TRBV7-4 TGTGCCAGCATGGGGCGGCAAGAGACCCAGTACTTC CASMGRQETQYF
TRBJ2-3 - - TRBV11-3 TGTGCCAGCAGCTTAGTCTGGGGAGATACGCAGTATTTT CASSLVWGDTQYF
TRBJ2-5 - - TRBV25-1 TGTGCCAGCAGTGACCAGAGGGGCAAAGAGACCCAGTACTTC CASSDQRGKETQYF
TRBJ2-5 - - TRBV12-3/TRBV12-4 TGTGCCAGCAGTTTAGGGGCTGCTCGGGAGACCCAGTACTTC CASSLGAARETQYF
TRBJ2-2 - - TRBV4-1 TGCGCCAGCAGCCAAGGGCCCGGAGGGGCGCGCACCGGGGAGCTGTTTTTT CASSQGPGGARTGELFF
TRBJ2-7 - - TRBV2 TGTGCCAGCAGGCTAACTTCCTACGAGCAGTACTTC CASRLTSYEQYF
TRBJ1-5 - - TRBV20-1 TGCAGCGCTAGCCATTTGGGGGGATTAGGCAATCAGCCCCAGCATTTT CSASHLGGLGNQPQHF
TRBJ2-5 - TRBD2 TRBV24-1 TGTGCCACCAGTGATCCACGACCGGGACTAGGCCAAGAGACCCAGTACTTC CATSDPRPGLGQETQYF
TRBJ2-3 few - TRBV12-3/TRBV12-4 TGTGCCAGCAGTAGCCCGAGCGGAGAGTTAGGAGATACGCAGTATTTT CASSSPSGELGDTQYF
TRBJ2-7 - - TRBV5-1 TGCGCCAGCAGCTTGGACGGCAGCTCCTACAATGAGCAGTACTTC CASSLDGSSYNEQYF
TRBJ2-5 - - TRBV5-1 TGCGCCAGCAGCTTACAGGAATTCCAAGAGACCCAGTACTTC CASSLQEFQETQYF
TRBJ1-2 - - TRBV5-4 TGTGCCAGCAGCTTGAAAGGGATAGGGGCAAATGGCTACACCTTC CASSLKGIGANGYTF
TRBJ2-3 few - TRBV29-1 TGCAGCGTTGAGGGACCACCAACAGATACGCAGTATTTT CSVEGPPTDTQYF
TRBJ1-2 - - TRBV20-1 TGCAGTGCGGACTTCCGGGATAGCTACACCTTC CSADFRDSYTF
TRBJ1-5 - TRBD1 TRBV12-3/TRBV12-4 TGTGCCAGCAGTGCACGGGACAGGGGGCAGCCCCAGCATTTT CASSARDRGQPQHF
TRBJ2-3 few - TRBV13 TGTGCCAGCAGTTCCCCCGCAGATACGCAGTATTTT CASSSPADTQYF
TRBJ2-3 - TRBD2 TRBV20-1 TGCAGTGAGGGAGGGGTCACAGATACGCAGTATTTT CSEGGVTDTQYF
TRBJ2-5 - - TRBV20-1 TGCAGTGCTAGAGATCCTAGCCTGCGGAGAGAGACCCAGTACTTC CSARDPSLRRETQYF
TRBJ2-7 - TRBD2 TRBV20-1 TGCAGTGCTAGGTCCGGGACTAGCGTGGTTGAGCAGTACTTC CSARSGTSVVEQYF
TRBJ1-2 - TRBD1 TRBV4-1 TGCGCCAGCAGCCAAGATGTCCAGGGGGATGGCTACACCTTC CASSQDVQGDGYTF
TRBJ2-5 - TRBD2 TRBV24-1 TGTGCCATCCTCGGACTAGCGGGTAAAGAGACCCAGTACTTC CAILGLAGKETQYF
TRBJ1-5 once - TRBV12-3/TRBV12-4 TGTGCCAGCAGTTCCCAGGGTTTGTTAAACAATCAGCCCCAGCATTTT CASSSQGLLNNQPQHF
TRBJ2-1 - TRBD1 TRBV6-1 TGTGCCAGCAGTGAAGGGACAGGGCCGGATGAGCAGTTCTTC CASSEGTGPDEQFF
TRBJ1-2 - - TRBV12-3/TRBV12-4 TGTGCCAGCAGTTTAGGATTTAGCTACACCTTC CASSLGFSYTF
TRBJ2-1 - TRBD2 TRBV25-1 TGTGCCAGCAGTGAATGGACGCGCGGGAGGGGAGACAATGAGCAGTTCTTC CASSEWTRGRGDNEQFF